A selection of T cell receptor beta chains follows, all from one sample in a study of OX40 agonist ivuxolimab in advanced cancers. The table came from immunoSEQ multiplex PCR; TCRdb's copy has only in-frame clones and leaves some out. The sample lists about 20,000 clones, 80% to 90% occurring once. The sequenced sample was CD4+ or CD8+ T cells sorted from blood, obtained in a trial of the OX40 agonist ivuxolimab. These receptors were obtained from an adult with an advanced solid tumor such as melanoma, head and neck, liver or kidney cancer. Both conserved end residues are part of each CDR3. A D gene is named only where the DNA matches it firmly. Part of the rows lack a size; the others show once, few, many or a class for expanded clones.

NA | TRBJ1-2 | TRBV5-6 | NA | CASSENLGQINYGYTF | TGTGCCAGCAGCGAGAACCTGGGACAAATTAACTATGGCTACACCTTC
NA | TRBJ2-3 | TRBV21-1 | NA | CACLWTDTQYF | TGTGCCTGCTTGTGGACAGATACGCAGTATTTT
TRBD1 | TRBJ2-3 | TRBV9 | NA | CASSVGQGANTDTQYF | TGTGCCAGCAGCGTAGGACAGGGGGCGAACACAGATACGCAGTATTTT
TRBD2 | TRBJ2-3 | TRBV7-2 | NA | CASRLAGGSTDTQYF | TGTGCCAGCCGATTAGCGGGGGGGAGCACAGATACGCAGTATTTT
TRBD1 | TRBJ1-2 | TRBV5-4 | NA | CASSLYRGYGYTF | TGTGCCAGCAGCCTCTACAGGGGCTATGGCTACACCTTC
TRBD2 | TRBJ2-5 | TRBV9 | NA | CASSAGLAGGGETQYF | TGTGCCAGCAGCGCCGGACTAGCGGGGGGCGGGGAGACCCAGTACTTC
NA | TRBJ1-1 | TRBV19 | NA | CASRDSPNTEAFF | TGTGCCAGTAGAGACAGCCCGAACACTGAAGCTTTCTTT
NA | TRBJ2-7 | TRBV27 | few | CASSLKGVAYEQYF | TGTGCCAGCAGTTTAAAGGGAGTCGCCTACGAGCAGTACTTC
TRBD1 | TRBJ1-1 | TRBV12-5 | NA | CASAPGQGATEAFF | TGTGCTAGTGCCCCCGGACAGGGGGCAACTGAAGCTTTCTTT
NA | TRBJ2-5 | TRBV11-2 | NA | CASSRDRETQYF | TGTGCCAGCAGCAGGGACCGGGAGACCCAGTACTTC
NA | TRBJ1-3 | TRBV30 | NA | CAWSVLGSQFAGNTIYF | TGTGCCTGGAGTGTACTGGGGAGCCAATTCGCTGGAAACACCATATATTTT
TRBD2 | TRBJ2-3 | TRBV4-3 | NA | CASSQALKRGGTDTQYF | TGCGCCAGCAGTCAGGCCCTGAAGCGGGGCGGCACAGATACGCAGTATTTT
NA | TRBJ1-2 | TRBV7-2 | once | CASSSRGPGDGYTF | TGTGCCAGCAGCTCAAGAGGGCCAGGGGATGGCTACACCTTC
TRBD1 | TRBJ1-4 | TRBV9 | NA | CASSPAVQGALTNEKLFF | TGTGCCAGCAGCCCAGCGGTACAGGGGGCGCTGACTAATGAAAAACTGTTTTTT
NA | TRBJ2-3 | TRBV4-1 | NA | CASSQEWQPSTDTQYF | TGCGCCAGCAGCCAAGAATGGCAGCCAAGCACAGATACGCAGTATTTT
TRBD1 | TRBJ2-4 | TRBV7-8 | NA | CASSLGDRGQYF | TGTGCCAGCAGCTTAGGGGACAGGGGGCAGTACTTC
NA | TRBJ2-2 | TRBV18 | NA | CASSPIQGRTGELFF | TGTGCCAGCTCACCTATACAGGGACGAACCGGGGAGCTGTTTTTT
TRBD2 | TRBJ2-1 | TRBV27 | NA | CASSRSSGRAAWNEQFF | TGTGCCAGCAGTCGATCGAGCGGGAGGGCCGCATGGAATGAGCAGTTCTTC
TRBD2 | TRBJ2-3 | TRBV7-9 | NA | CASSTLSGGRADTQYF | TGTGCCAGCAGCACACTTAGCGGGGGGCGCGCAGATACGCAGTATTTT
TRBD1 | TRBJ2-7 | TRBV18 | NA | CASSLGQGTYEQYF | TGTGCCAGCTCACTGGGACAGGGGACCTACGAGCAGTACTTC
TRBD1 | TRBJ1-5 | TRBV5-8 | NA | CASSSGQGVHQPQHF | TGTGCCAGCAGCTCCGGACAGGGGGTTCATCAGCCCCAGCATTTT
TRBD1 | TRBJ1-4 | TRBV5-4 | NA | CASSRDRGDNEKLFF | TGTGCCAGCAGCAGGGACAGGGGAGATAATGAAAAACTGTTTTTT
TRBD2 | TRBJ2-1 | TRBV5-1 | NA | CASSTRTRADEQFF | TGCGCCAGTTCTACAAGGACTAGGGCAGATGAGCAGTTCTTC
NA | TRBJ1-1 | TRBV7-8 | NA | CASSSYWMNTEAFF | TGTGCCAGCAGCTCCTACTGGATGAACACTGAAGCTTTCTTT
NA | TRBJ1-2 | TRBV7-8 | few | CASSLTQDYGYTF | TGTGCCAGCAGCTTGACACAGGACTATGGCTACACCTTC
TRBD2 | TRBJ2-7 | TRBV7-2 | NA | CASSRRTSGGYEQYF | TGTGCCAGCAGCAGAAGGACTAGCGGGGGCTACGAGCAGTACTTC